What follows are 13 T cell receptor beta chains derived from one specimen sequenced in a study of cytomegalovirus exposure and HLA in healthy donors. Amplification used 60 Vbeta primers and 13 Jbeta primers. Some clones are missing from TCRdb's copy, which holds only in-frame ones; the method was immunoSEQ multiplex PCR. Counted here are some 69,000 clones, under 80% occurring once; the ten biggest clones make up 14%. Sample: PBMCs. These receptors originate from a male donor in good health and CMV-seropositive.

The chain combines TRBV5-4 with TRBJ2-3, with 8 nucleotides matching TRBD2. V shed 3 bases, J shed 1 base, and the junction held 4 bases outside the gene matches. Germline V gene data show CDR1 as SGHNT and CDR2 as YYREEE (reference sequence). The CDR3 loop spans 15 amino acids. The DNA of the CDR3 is TGTGCCAGCAGCTCGGGAGGGGCGGGCACAGATACGCAGTATTTT. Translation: CASSSGGAGTDTQYF.

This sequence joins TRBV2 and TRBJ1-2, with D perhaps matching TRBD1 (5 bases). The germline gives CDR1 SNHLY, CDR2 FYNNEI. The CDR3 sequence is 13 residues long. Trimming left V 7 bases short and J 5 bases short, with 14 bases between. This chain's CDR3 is CASTLRRGYGYTF. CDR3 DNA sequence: TGTGCCAGCACCTTACGGAGGGGATATGGCTACACCTTC.

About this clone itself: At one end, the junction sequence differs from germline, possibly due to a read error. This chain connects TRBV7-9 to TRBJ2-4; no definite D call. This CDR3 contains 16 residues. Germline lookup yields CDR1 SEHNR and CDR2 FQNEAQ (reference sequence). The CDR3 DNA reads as TGTTCCAGCAGCTTAGTACCAATACTAGCCAAAAACATTCAGTACTTC. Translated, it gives CSSSLVPILAKNIQYF.

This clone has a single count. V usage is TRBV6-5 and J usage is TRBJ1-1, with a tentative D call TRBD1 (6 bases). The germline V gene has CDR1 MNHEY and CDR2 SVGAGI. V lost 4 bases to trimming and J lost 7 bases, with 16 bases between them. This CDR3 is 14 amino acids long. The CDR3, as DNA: TGTGCCAGCAGTTTTCAGGGGATAGGAGGTGAAGCTTTCTTT. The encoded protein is CASSFQGIGGEAFF.

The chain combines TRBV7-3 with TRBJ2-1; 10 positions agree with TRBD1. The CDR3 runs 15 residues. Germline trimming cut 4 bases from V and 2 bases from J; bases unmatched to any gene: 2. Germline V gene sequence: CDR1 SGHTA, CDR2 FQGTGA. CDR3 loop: CASSSTGGPYNEQFF. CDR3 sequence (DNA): TGTGCCAGCAGCTCGACAGGGGGCCCCTACAATGAGCAGTTCTTC.

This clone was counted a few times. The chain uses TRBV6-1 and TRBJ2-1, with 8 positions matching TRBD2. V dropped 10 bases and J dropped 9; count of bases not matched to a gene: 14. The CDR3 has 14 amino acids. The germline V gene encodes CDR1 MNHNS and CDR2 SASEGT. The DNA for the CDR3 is TGTGCCATCAATAGGAGCGGGGGTCTCGGTGAGCAGTTCTTC. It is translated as CAINRSGGLGEQFF.

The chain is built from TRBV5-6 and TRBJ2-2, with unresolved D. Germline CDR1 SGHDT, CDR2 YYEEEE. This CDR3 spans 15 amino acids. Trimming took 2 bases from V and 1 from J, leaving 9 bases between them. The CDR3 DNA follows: TGTGCCAGCAGCTTCCGAGCCGGGAACACCGGGGAGCTGTTTTTT. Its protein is CASSFRAGNTGELFF. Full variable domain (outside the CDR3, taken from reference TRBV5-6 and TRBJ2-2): DAGVTQSPTHLIKTRGQQVTLRCSPKSGHDTVSWYQQALGQGPQFIFQYYEEEERQRGNFPDRFSGHQFPNYSSELNVNALLLGDSALYLCASSFRAGNTGELFFGEGSRLTVL.

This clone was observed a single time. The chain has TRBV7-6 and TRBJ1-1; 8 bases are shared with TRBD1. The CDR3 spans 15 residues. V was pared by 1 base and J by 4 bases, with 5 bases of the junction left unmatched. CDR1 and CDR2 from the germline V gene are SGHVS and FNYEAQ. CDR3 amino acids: CASSLGTGSGTEAFF. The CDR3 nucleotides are TGTGCCAGCAGCTTAGGGACAGGGTCGGGCACTGAAGCTTTCTTT. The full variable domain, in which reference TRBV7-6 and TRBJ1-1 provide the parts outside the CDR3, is GAGVSQSPRYKVTKRGQDVALRCDPISGHVSLYWYRQALGQGPEFLTYFNYEAQQDKSGLPNDRFSAERPEGSISTLTIQRTEQRDSAMYRCASSLGTGSGTEAFFGQGTRLTVV.

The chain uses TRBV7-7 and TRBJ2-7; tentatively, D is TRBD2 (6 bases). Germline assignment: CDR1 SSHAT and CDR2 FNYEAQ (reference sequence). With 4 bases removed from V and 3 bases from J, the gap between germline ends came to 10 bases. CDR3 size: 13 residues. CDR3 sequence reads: CASSYYSGYEQYF. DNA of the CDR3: TGTGCCAGCAGCTACTATAGCGGCTACGAGCAGTACTTC.

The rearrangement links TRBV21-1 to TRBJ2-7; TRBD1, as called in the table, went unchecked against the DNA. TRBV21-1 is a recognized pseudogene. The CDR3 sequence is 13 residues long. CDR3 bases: TGTGCCAGCAGACCCCATTTGGGCCACGAGCAGTACTTC. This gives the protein CASRPHLGHEQYF.

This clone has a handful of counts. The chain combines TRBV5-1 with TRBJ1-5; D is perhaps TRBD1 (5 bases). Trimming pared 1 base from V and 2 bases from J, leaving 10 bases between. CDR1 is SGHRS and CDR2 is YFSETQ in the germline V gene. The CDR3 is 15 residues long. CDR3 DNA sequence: TGCGCCAGCAGCTTGTCAGGGTCACGCAATCAGCCCCAGCATTTT. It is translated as CASSLSGSRNQPQHF.

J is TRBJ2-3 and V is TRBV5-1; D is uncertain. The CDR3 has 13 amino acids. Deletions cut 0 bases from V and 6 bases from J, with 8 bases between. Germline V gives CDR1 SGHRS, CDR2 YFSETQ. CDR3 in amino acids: CASSLVAADTQYF. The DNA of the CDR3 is TGCGCCAGCAGCTTGGTTGCGGCGGATACGCAGTATTTT. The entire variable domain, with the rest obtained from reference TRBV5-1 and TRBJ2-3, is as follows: KAGVTQTPRYLIKTRGQQVTLSCSPISGHRSVSWYQQTPGQGLQFLFEYFSETQRNKGNFPGRFSGRQFSNSRSEMNVSTLELGDSALYLCASSLVAADTQYFGPGTRLTVL.

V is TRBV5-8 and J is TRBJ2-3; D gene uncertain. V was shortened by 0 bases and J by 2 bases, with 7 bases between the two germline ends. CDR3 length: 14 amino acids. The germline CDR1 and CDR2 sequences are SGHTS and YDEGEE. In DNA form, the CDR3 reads TGTGCCAGCAGCTTGGAGCTTCACACAGATACGCAGTATTTT. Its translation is CASSLELHTDTQYF.